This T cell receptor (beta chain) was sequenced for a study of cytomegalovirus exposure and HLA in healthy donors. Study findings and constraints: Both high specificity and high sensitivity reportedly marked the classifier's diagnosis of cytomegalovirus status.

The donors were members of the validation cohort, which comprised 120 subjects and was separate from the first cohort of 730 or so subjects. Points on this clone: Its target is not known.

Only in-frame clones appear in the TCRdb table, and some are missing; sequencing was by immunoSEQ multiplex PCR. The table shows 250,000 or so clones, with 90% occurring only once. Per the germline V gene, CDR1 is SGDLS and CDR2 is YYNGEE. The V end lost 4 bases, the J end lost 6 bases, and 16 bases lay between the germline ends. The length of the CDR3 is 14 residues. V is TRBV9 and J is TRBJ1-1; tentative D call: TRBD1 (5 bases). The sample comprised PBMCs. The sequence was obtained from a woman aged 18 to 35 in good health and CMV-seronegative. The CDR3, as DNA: TGTGCCAGCAGCCTAAGCGGGGGGGTCGCTGAAGCTTTCTTT. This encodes CASSLSGGVAEAFF. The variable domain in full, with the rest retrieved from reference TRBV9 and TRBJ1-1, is DSGVTQTPKHLITATGQRVTLRCSPRSGDLSVYWYQQSLDQGLQFLIQYYNGEERAKGNILERFSAQQFPDLHSELNLSSLELGDSALYFCASSLSGGVAEAFFGQGTRLTVV.